This entry is about one T cell receptor (beta chain). TCRdb keeps only in-frame clones here, not all; method: immunoSEQ multiplex PCR. The table has roughly 500,000 clones, around 82% seen once. These data belong to a study of shared T cell receptors in the human thymus. Losses at the gene ends were 6 bases for V and 2 bases for J; bases not matched to a gene: 6. The germline CDR1 and CDR2 sequences are ENHRY and SYGVKD. The CDR3 spans 15 residues. These records were also assigned to another study, of human thymus T cells. As that study records: Healthy Finnish infants undergoing corrective surgery for congenital heart defects were the donors.

The TCR sequence derives from a boy under two years old with a congenital heart defect. The sequenced sample was thymocytes. This chain links TRBV10-3 with TRBJ2-7; 11 nucleotides match TRBD1. CDR3 coding DNA: TGTGCCATCAGAGCGCCGGGACAGGGGGCCTACGAGCAGTACTTC. Translating gives CAIRAPGQGAYEQYF.